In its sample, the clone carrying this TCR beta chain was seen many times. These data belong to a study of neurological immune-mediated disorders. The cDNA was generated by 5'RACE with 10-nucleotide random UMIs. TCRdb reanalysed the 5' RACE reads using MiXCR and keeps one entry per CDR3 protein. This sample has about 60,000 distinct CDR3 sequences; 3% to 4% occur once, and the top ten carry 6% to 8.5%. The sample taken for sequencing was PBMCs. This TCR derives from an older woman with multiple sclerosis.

The CDR3 coding sequence is TGTGCCAGCAAGCGGTTCTCCTACGAGCAGTACTTC. Residues: CASKRFSYEQYF. This sequence joins TRBV2 and TRBJ2-7, with D perhaps matching TRBD2 (5 bases). Germline V gives CDR1 SNHLY, CDR2 FYNNEI. Trimming shortened V by 7 bases and J by 0 bases, and 7 bases separated the two germline ends. The CDR3 totals 12 residues.